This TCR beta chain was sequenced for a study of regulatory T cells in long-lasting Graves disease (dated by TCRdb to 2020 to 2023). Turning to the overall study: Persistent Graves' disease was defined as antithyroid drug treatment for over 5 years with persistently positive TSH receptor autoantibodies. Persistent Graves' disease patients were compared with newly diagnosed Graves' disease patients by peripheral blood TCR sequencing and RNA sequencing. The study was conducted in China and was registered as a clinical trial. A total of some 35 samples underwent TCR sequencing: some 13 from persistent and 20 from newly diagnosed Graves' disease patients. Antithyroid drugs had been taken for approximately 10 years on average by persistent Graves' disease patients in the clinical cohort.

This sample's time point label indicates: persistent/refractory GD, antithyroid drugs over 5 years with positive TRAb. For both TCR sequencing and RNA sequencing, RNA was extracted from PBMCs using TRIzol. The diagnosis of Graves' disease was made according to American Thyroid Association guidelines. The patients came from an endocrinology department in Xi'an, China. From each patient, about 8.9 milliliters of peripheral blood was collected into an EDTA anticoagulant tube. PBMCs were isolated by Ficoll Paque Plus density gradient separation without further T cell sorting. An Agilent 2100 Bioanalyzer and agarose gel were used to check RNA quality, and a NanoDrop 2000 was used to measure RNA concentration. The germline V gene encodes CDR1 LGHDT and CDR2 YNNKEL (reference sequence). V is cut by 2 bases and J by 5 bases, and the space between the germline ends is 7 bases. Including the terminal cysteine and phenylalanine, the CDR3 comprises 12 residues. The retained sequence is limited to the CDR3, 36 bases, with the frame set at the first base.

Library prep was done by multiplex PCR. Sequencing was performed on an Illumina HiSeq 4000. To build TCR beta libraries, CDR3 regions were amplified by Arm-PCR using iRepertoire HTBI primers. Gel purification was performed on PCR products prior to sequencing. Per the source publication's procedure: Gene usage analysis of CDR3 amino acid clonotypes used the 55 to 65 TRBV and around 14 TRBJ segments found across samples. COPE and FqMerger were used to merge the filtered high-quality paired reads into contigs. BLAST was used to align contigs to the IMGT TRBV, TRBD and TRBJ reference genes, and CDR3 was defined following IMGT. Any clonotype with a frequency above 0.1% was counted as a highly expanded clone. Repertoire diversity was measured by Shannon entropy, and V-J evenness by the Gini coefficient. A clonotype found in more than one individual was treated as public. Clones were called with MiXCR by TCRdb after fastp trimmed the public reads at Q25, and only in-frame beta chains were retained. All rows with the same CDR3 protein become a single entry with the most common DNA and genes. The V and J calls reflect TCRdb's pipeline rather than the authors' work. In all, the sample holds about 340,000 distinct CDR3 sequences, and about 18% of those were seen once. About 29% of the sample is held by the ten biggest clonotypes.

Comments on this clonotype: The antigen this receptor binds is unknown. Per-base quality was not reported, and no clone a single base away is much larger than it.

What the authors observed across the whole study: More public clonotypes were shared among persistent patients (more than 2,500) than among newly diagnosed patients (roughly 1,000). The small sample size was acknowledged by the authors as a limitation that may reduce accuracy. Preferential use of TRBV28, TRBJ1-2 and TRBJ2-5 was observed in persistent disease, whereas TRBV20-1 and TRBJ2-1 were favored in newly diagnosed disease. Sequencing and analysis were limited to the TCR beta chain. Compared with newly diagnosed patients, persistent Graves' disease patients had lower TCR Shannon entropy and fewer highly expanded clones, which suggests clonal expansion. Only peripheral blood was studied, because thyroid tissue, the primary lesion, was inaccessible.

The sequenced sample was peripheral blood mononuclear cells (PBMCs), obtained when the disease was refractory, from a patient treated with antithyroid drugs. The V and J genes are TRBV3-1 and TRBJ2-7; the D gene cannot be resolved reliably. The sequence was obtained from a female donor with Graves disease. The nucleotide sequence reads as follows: TGTGCCAGCAGCCAATCAATCCACGAGCAGTACTTC. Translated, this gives CASSQSIHEQYF.